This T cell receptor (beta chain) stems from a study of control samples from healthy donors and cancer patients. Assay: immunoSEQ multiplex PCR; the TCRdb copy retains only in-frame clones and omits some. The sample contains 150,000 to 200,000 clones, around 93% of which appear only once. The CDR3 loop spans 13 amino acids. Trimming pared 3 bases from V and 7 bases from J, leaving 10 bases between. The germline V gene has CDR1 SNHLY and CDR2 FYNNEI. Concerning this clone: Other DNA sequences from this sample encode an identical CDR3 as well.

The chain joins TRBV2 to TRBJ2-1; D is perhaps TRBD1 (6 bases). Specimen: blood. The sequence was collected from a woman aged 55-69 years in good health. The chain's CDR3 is CASSEQGINEQFF. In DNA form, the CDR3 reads TGTGCCAGCAGTGAGCAGGGGATTAATGAGCAGTTCTTC.